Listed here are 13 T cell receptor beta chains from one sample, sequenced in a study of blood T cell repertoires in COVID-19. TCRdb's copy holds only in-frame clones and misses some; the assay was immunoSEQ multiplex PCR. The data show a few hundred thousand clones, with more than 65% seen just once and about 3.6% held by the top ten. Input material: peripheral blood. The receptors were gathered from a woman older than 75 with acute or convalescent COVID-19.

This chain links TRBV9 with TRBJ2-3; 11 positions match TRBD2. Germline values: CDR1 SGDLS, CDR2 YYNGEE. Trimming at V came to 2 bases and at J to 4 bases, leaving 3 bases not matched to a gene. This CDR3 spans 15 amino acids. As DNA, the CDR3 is TGTGCCAGCAGCGTCATAGCGGGGGGGGCAGATACGCAGTATTTT. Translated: CASSVIAGGADTQYF.

The CDR3 DNA reads TGTGCCAGCAGCTTAGCAGCGGGGGGAGGAGAGACCCAGTACTTC. Residues: CASSLAAGGGETQYF. V usage is TRBV7-2 and J usage is TRBJ2-5; TRBD2 aligns across 9 bases. The length of the CDR3 is 15 residues. CDR1 is SGHTA and CDR2 is FQGNSA in the germline V gene. V shed 0 bases, J shed 4 bases, and the junction held 3 bases outside the gene matches.

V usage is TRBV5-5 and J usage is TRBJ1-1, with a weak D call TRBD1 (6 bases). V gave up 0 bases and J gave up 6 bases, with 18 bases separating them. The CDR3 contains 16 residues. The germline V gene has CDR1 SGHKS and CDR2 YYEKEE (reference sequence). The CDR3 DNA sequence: TGTGCCAGCAGCTTGGTTATAAGGGTCCAGGGGTCTGAAGCTTTCTTT. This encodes CASSLVIRVQGSEAFF.

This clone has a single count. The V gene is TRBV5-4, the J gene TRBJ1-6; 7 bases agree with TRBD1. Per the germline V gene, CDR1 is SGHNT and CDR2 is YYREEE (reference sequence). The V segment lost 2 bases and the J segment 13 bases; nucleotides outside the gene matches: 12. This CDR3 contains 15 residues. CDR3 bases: TGTGCCAGCAGCTTCGAGGACAGGCGAATTTCCCCCCTCCACTTT. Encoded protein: CASSFEDRRISPLHF.

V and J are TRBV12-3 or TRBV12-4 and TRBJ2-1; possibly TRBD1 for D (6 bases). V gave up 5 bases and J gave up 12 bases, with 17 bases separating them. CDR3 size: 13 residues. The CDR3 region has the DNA TGTGCCAGCAGTGCCGGGACATCACCAAGGCAGTTCTTC. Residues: CASSAGTSPRQFF.

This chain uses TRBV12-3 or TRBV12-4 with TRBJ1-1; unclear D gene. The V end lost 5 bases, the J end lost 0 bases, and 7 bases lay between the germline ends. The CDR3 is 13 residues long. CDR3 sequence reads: CASSNRVNTEAFF. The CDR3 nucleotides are TGTGCCAGCAGTAACCGGGTGAACACTGAAGCTTTCTTT.

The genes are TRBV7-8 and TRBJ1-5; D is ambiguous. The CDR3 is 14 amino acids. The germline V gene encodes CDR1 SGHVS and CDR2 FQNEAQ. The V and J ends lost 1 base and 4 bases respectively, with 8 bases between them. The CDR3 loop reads CASSLDSLNQPQHF. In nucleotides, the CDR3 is TGTGCCAGCAGCTTAGACAGCTTAAATCAGCCCCAGCATTTT.

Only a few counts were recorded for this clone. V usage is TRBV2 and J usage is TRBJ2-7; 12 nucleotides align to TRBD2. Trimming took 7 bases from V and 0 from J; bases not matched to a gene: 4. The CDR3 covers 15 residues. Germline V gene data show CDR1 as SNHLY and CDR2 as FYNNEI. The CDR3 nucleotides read TGTGCCAGCACCCGGACTAGCGGGGACTCCTACGAGCAGTACTTC. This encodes CASTRTSGDSYEQYF.

The CDR3 region has the DNA TGTGCCAGTAGTTCCTACATGCGGGGACGCAAGAACACTGAAGCTTTCTTT. As protein: CASSSYMRGRKNTEAFF. This chain connects TRBV19 to TRBJ1-1; TRBD1 might be the D (5 bases). CDR3 length: 17 amino acids. CDR1 and CDR2 from the germline V gene are LNHDA and SQIVND (reference sequence). V was cut by 5 bases and J by 1 base, with 20 bases left in between.

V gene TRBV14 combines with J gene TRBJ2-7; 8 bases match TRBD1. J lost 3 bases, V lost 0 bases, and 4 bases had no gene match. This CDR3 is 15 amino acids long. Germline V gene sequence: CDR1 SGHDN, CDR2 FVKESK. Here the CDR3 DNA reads TGTGCCAGCAGCCAAGATGGGACAGGAATCTACGAGCAGTACTTC. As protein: CASSQDGTGIYEQYF.

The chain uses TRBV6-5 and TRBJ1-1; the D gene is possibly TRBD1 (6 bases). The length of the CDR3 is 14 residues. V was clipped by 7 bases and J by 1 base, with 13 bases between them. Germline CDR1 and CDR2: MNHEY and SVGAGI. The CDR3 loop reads CASTGRGGNTEAFF. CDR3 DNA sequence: TGTGCCAGCACCGGAAGAGGGGGGAACACTGAAGCTTTCTTT.

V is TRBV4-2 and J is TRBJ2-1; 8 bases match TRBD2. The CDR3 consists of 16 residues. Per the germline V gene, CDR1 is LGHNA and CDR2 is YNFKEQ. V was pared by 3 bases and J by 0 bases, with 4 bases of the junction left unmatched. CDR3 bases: TGTGCCAGCAGCCAGCGGGGGGCCAGCTCCTACAATGAGCAGTTCTTC. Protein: CASSQRGASSYNEQFF.

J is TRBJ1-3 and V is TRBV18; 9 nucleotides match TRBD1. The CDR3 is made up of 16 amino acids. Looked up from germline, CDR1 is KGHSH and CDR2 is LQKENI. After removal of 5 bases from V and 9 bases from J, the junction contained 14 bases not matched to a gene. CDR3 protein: CASSSFVGQGQGTIYF. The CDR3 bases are TGTGCCAGCTCATCGTTCGTAGGACAGGGGCAGGGCACCATATATTTT.